This T cell receptor (beta chain) emerged from a study of cytomegalovirus exposure and HLA in healthy donors. V lost 6 bases, J lost 3 bases, and 5 bases stayed unmatched. The CDR3 is made up of 14 amino acids. Looked up from germline, CDR1 is SEHNR and CDR2 is FQNEAQ (reference sequence). PCR primers comprised 60 Vbeta and 13 Jbeta primers. Profiled with immunoSEQ multiplex PCR; TCRdb holds only in-frame clones, not every one. The data show about 130,000 clones, with roughly four fifths seen just once and over 4.5% held by the top ten. The sequencing input was PBMCs. The sequence was obtained from a woman aged 40 to 50 in good health and CMV-seropositive. V gene TRBV7-9 combines with J gene TRBJ2-1, with 7 nucleotides matching TRBD1. The CDR3 spells CASSLDRVYNEQFF. CDR3 nucleotide sequence: TGTGCCAGCAGTCTTGACAGGGTCTACAATGAGCAGTTCTTC.